This TCR beta chain was documented in a study of T cells in women clearing cervical HPV infection. Using immunoSEQ multiplex PCR, the repertoire was profiled, and TCRdb retains in-frame clones only, with some absent. The listing contains roughly 22,000 clones. This TCR was sampled from a woman between 18 and 75 years old with a cervical HPV16 infection that either progressed to CIN3+ or cleared (not recorded which). Source material: blood buffy coat.

The sequenced CDR3 bases are TGTGCCAGCAGTTCCCTCCAGGGAGTCCGGACTGAA. Its translation: CASSSLQGVRTE. In full, the CDR3 is CASSSLQGVRTEAFF. This chain links TRBV28 with TRBJ1-1; TRBD1 might be the D (5 bases). The read terminates 3 residues ahead of where the CDR3 ends, so the germline J gene completes it. In germline, CDR1 is MDHEN, CDR2 SYDVKM. This CDR3 has 15 residues. V lost 4 bases to trimming and J lost 5 bases, with 17 bases between them.